This TCR beta chain was recorded in a study of blood T cells in healthy people across ages. Overall study findings and caveats: Diversity was higher, and naive CD4+ cells more numerous, in long-lived donors than in aged donors. A roughly linear age-dependent decrease characterized TCR beta diversity per million T cells.

Then a second PCR, running about 6 to 12 cycles, was carried out with a sample-barcoded 5' primer and a J-beta primer mix. TCRdb redid the calling of the 5' RACE reads with MiXCR, one entry per CDR3 protein. The sample has hundreds of thousands of distinct CDR3 sequences; approximately 60% are singletons. Every donor gave around 10 milliliters of peripheral blood. PBMCs, at least 7 million per sample, were isolated. Per the germline V gene, CDR1 is DFQATT and CDR2 is SNEGSKA (reference sequence). This CDR3 is built from 15 residues. Trimming left V 4 bases short and J 5 bases short, with 18 bases between. As to this clonotype: Its specificity is unknown.

The gene calls are TRBV20-1 and TRBJ2-1; D possibly corresponds to TRBD2 (5 bases). The sequenced material came from blood. The sequence was obtained from a man aged 40-49 years in good health. The CDR3 region is CSATSQAAFDNEQFF. The CDR3 DNA sequence: TGCAGTGCTACCTCACAAGCGGCCTTCGACAATGAGCAGTTCTTC.